The 13 T cell receptor beta chains below come from one sample, sequenced in a study of blood T cell repertoires in COVID-19. The data were produced by immunoSEQ multiplex PCR, yet TCRdb's version contains in-frame clones alone and is incomplete. The table lists 180,000 or so clones, 86% of them singletons. Sequencing was done on a sample of peripheral blood. The receptors were sampled from a man aged 18 to 30 with acute or convalescent COVID-19.

The V gene is TRBV19, the J gene TRBJ1-5; D may be TRBD1 (5 bases). With 4 bases removed from V and 5 bases from J, the gap between germline ends came to 12 bases. Germline V lookup: CDR1 LNHDA, CDR2 SQIVND (reference sequence). The length of the CDR3 is 14 residues. The CDR3 loop is CASSRTRDDQPQHF. For the CDR3, the DNA is TGTGCCAGTAGTAGGACCAGGGATGATCAGCCCCAGCATTTT.

This sequence joins TRBV7-9 and TRBJ2-5; 10 bases match TRBD2. CDR3 size: 13 residues. CDR1 SEHNR and CDR2 FQNEAQ come from the germline V gene (reference sequence). V lost 1 base to trimming and J lost 7 bases; unmatched junction nucleotides: 0. The CDR3 DNA sequence: TGTGCCAGCAGCTTAGTAGCGGGGGGGACCCAGTACTTC. This gives the protein CASSLVAGGTQYF. Based on the CDR3 plus reference TRBV7-9 and TRBJ2-5, the full variable domain is DTGVSQNPRHKITKRGQNVTFRCDPISEHNRLYWYRQTLGQGPEFLTYFQNEAQLEKSRLLSDRFSAERPKGSFSTLEIQRTEQGDSAMYLCASSLVAGGTQYFGPGTRLLVL.

This chain uses TRBV7-9 with TRBJ2-1, with D perhaps TRBD1 (5 bases). The V gene's germline CDR1 is SEHNR and CDR2 FQNEAQ (reference sequence). V lost 10 bases, J lost 4 bases, and 8 bases lay in between. The CDR3 length is 11 residues. CDR3 loop: CATQGYNEQFF. CDR3 sequence (DNA): TGTGCCACCCAGGGATACAATGAGCAGTTCTTC.

The chain combines TRBV19 with TRBJ1-1; 10 bases match TRBD1. The CDR3 covers 17 residues. J gave up 0 bases and V 3 bases, and 7 bases lay outside the gene matches. The V gene's germline CDR1 is LNHDA and CDR2 SQIVND (reference sequence). The CDR3 DNA follows: TGTGCCAGTAGTATTGCCGGGACAGGGGTATTGAACACTGAAGCTTTCTTT. Translation: CASSIAGTGVLNTEAFF.

The V call is TRBV7-9, the J call TRBJ1-3; D call uncertain. This CDR3 comprises 17 residues. With 1 base removed from V and 0 bases from J, the gap between germline ends came to 13 bases. CDR1 is SEHNR and CDR2 is FQNEAQ in the germline V gene (reference sequence). CDR3 in DNA: TGTGCCAGCAGCTTAGGGTCGGAGGATCACTCTGGAAACACCATATATTTT. It is translated as CASSLGSEDHSGNTIYF.

This clone was observed a few times. The V and J genes are TRBV18 and TRBJ1-1; tentatively, D is TRBD1 (5 bases). Trimming pared 4 bases from V and 0 bases from J, leaving 12 bases between. The germline V gene has CDR1 KGHSH and CDR2 LQKENI. This CDR3 is 15 amino acids long. The CDR3 DNA reads TGTGCCAGCTCACGATCGACAGAACTGAACACTGAAGCTTTCTTT. It specifies CASSRSTELNTEAFF. Full variable domain (missing parts from reference TRBV18 and TRBJ1-1): NAGVMQNPRHLVRRRGQEARLRCSPMKGHSHVYWYRQLPEEGLKFMVYLQKENIIDESGMPKERFSAEFPKEGPSILRIQQVVRGDSAAYFCASSRSTELNTEAFFGQGTRLTVV.

The chain recombines TRBV27 with TRBJ1-1; 9 bases match TRBD1. The germline V gene encodes CDR1 MNHEY and CDR2 SMNVEV (reference sequence). Trimming took 6 bases from V and 4 from J; bases not matched to a gene: 3. The CDR3 is made up of 13 amino acids. The CDR3 coding sequence is TGTGCCAGCAGCCTGGACAGGGGCACTGAAGCTTTCTTT. Its translation: CASSLDRGTEAFF.

The rearrangement joins TRBV19 to TRBJ1-5, with D perhaps TRBD1 (6 bases). Trimming stripped 3 bases from V and 4 bases from J, with 13 bases between. The V gene's germline CDR1 is LNHDA and CDR2 SQIVND (reference sequence). The CDR3 consists of 15 residues. CDR3 loop: CASSMVQGRNQPQHF. CDR3 in DNA: TGTGCCAGTAGTATGGTACAGGGAAGAAATCAGCCCCAGCATTTT.

The chain has TRBV28 and TRBJ1-5; D ambiguous. The CDR3 runs to 11 residues. Trimming removed 5 bases from V and 5 bases from J, with 4 bases in between. Germline CDR1 reads MDHEN; CDR2 reads SYDVKM. This CDR3 is CASSPYQPQHF. Here the CDR3 DNA reads TGTGCCAGCAGTCCCTATCAGCCCCAGCATTTT.

This chain connects TRBV7-3 to TRBJ2-3; 7 nucleotides line up with TRBD1. With 6 bases clipped from V and 7 bases from J, the junction kept 7 bases outside the gene matches. The CDR3 runs 13 residues. CDR1 is SGHTA and CDR2 is FQGTGA in the germline V gene. CDR3: CASSYKGAYTQYF. CDR3 nucleotides: TGTGCCAGCAGTTATAAGGGGGCATATACGCAGTATTTT. The whole variable domain, remainder taken from reference TRBV7-3 and TRBJ2-3, is GAGVSQTPSNKVTEKGKYVELRCDPISGHTALYWYRQSLGQGPEFLIYFQGTGAADDSGLPNDRFFAVRPEGSVSTLKIQRTERGDSAVYLCASSYKGAYTQYFGPGTRLTVL.

This clone came up once. This chain links TRBV6-4 with TRBJ2-5, with D hard to call. This CDR3 has 14 amino acids. Trimming removed 0 bases from V and 9 bases from J, with 14 bases in between. CDR1 and CDR2 from the germline V gene are MRHNA and SNTAGT. This chain's CDR3 is CASSDSYPSAAQYF. CDR3 coding DNA: TGTGCCAGCAGTGACTCCTACCCGTCGGCGGCCCAGTACTTC.

The V gene is TRBV10-1, the J gene TRBJ2-1; 10 positions match TRBD2. With V trimmed by 6 bases and J by 6 bases, 17 bases remained unmatched. The CDR3 length is 18 residues. Per the germline V gene, CDR1 is WNHNN and CDR2 is SYGVQD (reference sequence). The CDR3 here is CASRLGLAVWSPLNEQFF. The CDR3 DNA sequence: TGCGCCAGCAGGCTCGGACTAGCGGTTTGGTCTCCCCTCAATGAGCAGTTCTTC.

CDR3: CASRMAAATSYEQYF. In DNA form, the CDR3 reads TGTGCCAGCAGGATGGCTGCCGCGACATCCTACGAGCAGTACTTC. The V gene is TRBV6-5, the J gene TRBJ2-7; D is undetermined. V was pared by 6 bases and J by 1 base, with 16 bases between. CDR1 is MNHEY and CDR2 is SVGAGI in the germline V gene. CDR3 size: 15 residues.